Presented here are 5 T cell receptor beta chains from one specimen sequenced in a study of vaccination and CD4 T cells after COVID-19. Treatment defined: roughly 10-day PBMC culture with coronavirus spike peptide pools or control peptides (ViraFEST assay). An Oncomine TCR Beta short-read assay was used to sequence the DNA from cultured CD4+ T cells. TCRdb used MiXCR to reprocess the PCR reads, holding one entry per CDR3 protein. The table records 3,000 to 4,500 distinct CDR3 sequences, around a fifth of them present only once. No cognate antigen is known for these TCRs. Material for sequencing was CD4+ T cells from blood, cultured in vitro. The receptors come from a human donor who had recovered from COVID-19.

This clonotype was found a few times. The V gene is TRBV5-1, the J gene TRBJ2-7; unclear D gene. CDR3 length: 13 amino acids. Germline-derived CDR1 and CDR2 are SGHRS and YFSETQ. V was trimmed by 3 bases and J by 4 bases, leaving 11 bases between them. The CDR3 loop reads CASSSDGFYEQYF. The CDR3 bases are TGCGCCAGCAGCTCCGACGGATTTTACGAGCAGTACTTC.

The rearrangement uses TRBV19 and TRBJ2-2, with a weak D call TRBD2 (7 bases). Trimming shortened V by 8 bases and J by 4 bases, and 17 bases separated the two germline ends. The CDR3 is made up of 15 amino acids. The V gene's germline CDR1 is LNHDA and CDR2 SQIVND (reference sequence). CDR3 DNA: TGTGCCAGTCATAGGGGGGGCTCAGGCACCGGGGAGCTGTTTTTT. This translates into CASHRGGSGTGELFF.

The chain is built from TRBV12-3 or TRBV12-4 and TRBJ2-1; no firm D call. This CDR3 region has 13 residues. V lost 5 bases and J 8 bases, leaving 13 bases between the germline ends. CDR3 nucleotides: TGTGCCAGCAGTAACCCCCCAAGGGATGAGCAGTTCTTC. Amino acid sequence: CASSNPPRDEQFF.

This clonotype was found a few times. The V and J genes are TRBV6-1 and TRBJ1-1; maybe TRBD1 (5 bases). This CDR3 contains 13 residues. Germline values: CDR1 MNHNS, CDR2 SASEGT. The ends were cut back, 2 bases at V and 8 bases at J, with 12 bases in the middle. CDR3 region: CASSERPGAEAFF. In nucleotides, the CDR3 is TGTGCCAGCAGTGAAAGGCCCGGGGCCGAAGCTTTCTTT.

This clonotype has a single count. This rearrangement joins TRBV4-1 to TRBJ1-5; D is undetermined. The CDR3 runs to 17 residues. Trimming took off 0 bases at V and 1 base at J, with 13 bases between the two ends. The germline V gene has CDR1 MGHRA and CDR2 YSYEKL. CDR3 region: CASSQDLDSISNQPQHF. In DNA form, the CDR3 reads TGCGCCAGCAGCCAAGATCTTGATAGTATCAGCAATCAGCCCCAGCATTTT.